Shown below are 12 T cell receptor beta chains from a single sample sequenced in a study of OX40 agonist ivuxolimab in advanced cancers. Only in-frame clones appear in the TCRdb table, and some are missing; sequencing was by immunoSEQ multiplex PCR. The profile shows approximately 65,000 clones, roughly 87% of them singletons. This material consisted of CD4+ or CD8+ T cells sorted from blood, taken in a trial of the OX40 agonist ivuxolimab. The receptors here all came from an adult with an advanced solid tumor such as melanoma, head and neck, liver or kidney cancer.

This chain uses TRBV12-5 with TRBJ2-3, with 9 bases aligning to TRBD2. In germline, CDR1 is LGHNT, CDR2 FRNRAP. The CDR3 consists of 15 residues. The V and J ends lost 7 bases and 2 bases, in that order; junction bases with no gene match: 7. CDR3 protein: CASAPSGVNTDTQYF. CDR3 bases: TGTGCTAGTGCCCCTAGCGGGGTCAACACAGATACGCAGTATTTT.

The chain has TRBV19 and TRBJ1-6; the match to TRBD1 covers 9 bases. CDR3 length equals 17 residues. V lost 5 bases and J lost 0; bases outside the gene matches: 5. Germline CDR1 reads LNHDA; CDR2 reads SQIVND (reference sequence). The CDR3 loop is CASSPGQGSSYNSPLHF. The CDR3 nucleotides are TGTGCCAGTAGTCCTGGACAGGGGAGCTCCTATAATTCACCCCTCCACTTT. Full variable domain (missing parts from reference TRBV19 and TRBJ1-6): DGGITQSPKYLFRKEGQNVTLSCEQNLNHDAMYWYRQDPGQGLRLIYYSQIVNDFQKGDIAEGYSVSREKKESFPLTVTSAQKNPTAFYLCASSPGQGSSYNSPLHFGNGTRLTVT.

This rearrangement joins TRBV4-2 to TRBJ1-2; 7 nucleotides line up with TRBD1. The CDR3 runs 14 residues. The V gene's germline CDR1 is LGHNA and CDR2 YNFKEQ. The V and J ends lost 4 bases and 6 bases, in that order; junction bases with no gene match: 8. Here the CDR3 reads CASSPGTANDGYTF. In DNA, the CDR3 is TGTGCCAGCAGCCCTGGGACAGCAAATGATGGCTACACCTTC.

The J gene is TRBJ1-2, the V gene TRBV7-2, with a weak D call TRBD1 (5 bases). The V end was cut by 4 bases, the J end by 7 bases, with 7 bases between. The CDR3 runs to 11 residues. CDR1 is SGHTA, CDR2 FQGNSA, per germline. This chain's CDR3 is CASSSGGGYTF. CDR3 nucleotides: TGTGCCAGCAGCTCTGGGGGTGGCTACACCTTC.

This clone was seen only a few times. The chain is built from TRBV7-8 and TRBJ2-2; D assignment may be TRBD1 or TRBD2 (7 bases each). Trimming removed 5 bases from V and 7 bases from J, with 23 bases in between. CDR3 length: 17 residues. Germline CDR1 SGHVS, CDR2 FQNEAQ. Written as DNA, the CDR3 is TGTGCCAGCAGCACCCAGGGGGGCGGGGGACGCGGCGGGGAGCTGTTTTTT. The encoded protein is CASSTQGGGGRGGELFF.

The CDR3 spells CASRMTGTAQETQYF. The CDR3 nucleotides read TGTGCCAGCAGGATGACAGGGACAGCTCAAGAGACCCAGTACTTC. This chain connects TRBV2 to TRBJ2-5; 7 bases are shared with TRBD1. V shed 6 bases and J 2 bases; nucleotides not matched to a gene: 9. Germline CDR1 SNHLY, CDR2 FYNNEI. The CDR3 consists of 15 residues.

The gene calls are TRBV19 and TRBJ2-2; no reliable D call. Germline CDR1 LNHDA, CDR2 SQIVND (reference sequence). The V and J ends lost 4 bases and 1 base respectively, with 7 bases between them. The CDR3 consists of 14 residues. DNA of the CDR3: TGTGCCAGTAGTAAAGTTGGGAACACCGGGGAGCTGTTTTTT. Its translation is CASSKVGNTGELFF.

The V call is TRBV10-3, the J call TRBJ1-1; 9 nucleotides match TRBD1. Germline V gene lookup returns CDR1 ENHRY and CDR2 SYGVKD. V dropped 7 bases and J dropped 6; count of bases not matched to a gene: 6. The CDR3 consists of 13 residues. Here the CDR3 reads CAITQGQGSEAFF. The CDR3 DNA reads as TGTGCCATCACCCAGGGACAGGGCTCTGAAGCTTTCTTT.

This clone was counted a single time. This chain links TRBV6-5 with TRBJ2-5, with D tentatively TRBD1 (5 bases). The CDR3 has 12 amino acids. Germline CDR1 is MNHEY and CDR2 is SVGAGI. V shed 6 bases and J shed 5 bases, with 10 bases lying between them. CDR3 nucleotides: TGTGCCAGCAGCCAGGGTTCGGAGACCCAGTACTTC. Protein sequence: CASSQGSETQYF.

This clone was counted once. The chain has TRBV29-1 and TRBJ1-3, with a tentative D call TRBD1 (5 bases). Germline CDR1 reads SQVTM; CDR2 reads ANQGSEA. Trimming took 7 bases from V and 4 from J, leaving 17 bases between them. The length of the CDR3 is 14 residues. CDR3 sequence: CSAREGRGGNTIYF. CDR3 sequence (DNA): TGCAGCGCTCGGGAGGGGAGGGGAGGAAACACCATATATTTT.

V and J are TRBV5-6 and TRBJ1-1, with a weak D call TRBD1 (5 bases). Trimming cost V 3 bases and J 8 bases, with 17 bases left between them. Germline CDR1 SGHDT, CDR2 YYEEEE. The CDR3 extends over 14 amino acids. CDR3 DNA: TGTGCCAGCAGCTCCTTGCGGGGGATTCGCGAAGCTTTCTTT. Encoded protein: CASSSLRGIREAFF.

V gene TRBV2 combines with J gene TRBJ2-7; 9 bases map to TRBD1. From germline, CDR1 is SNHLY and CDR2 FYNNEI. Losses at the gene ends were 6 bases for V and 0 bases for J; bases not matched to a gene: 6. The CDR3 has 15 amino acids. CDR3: CASSGGTGPSYEQYF. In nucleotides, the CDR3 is TGTGCCAGCAGCGGCGGGACAGGGCCCTCCTACGAGCAGTACTTC.